Listed below are T cell receptor beta chains from one sample, sequenced in a study of blood T cell repertoires in COVID-19. Assay used: immunoSEQ multiplex PCR; TCRdb lists only in-frame clones, some missing. The data hold roughly 260,000 clones, with about 85% observed a single time. The sample comprised PBMCs or T cells enriched from blood (not recorded which). The origin of the receptors is a woman in her thirties with acute COVID-19. Both conserved end residues are part of each CDR3. A D gene is named only where the DNA matches it firmly. Clone size is shown for a subset of rows, as once, few, many or a class of expanded clone.

14	TRBV9	TRBD1	-	TRBJ1-2	TGTGCCAGCAGTACAGGGGGGGGTAACTATGGCTACACCTTC	CASSTGGGNYGYTF
15	TRBV11-2	-	once	TRBJ2-5	TGTGCCAGCAGCTTAGATAGTGGGGGCGGTGAGACCCAGTACTTC	CASSLDSGGGETQYF
15	TRBV28	-	-	TRBJ1-2	TGTGCCAGCAGTTATCCAGGAAGACCTAACTATGGCTACACCTTC	CASSYPGRPNYGYTF
13	TRBV2	TRBD1	-	TRBJ1-1	TGTGCCAAACAGGGGTCCCCCTCTTCTGAAGCTTTCTTT	CAKQGSPSSEAFF
11	TRBV20-1	-	-	TRBJ2-1	TGCAGTGCGAGAACAGCCAATGAGCAGTTCTTC	CSARTANEQFF
15	TRBV5-1	TRBD1	once	TRBJ1-4	TGCGCCAGCAGCTTACGGGACAGTCATAATGAAAAACTGTTTTTT	CASSLRDSHNEKLFF
18	TRBV4-1	TRBD2	-	TRBJ2-3	TGCGCCAGCAGCCAAGAACCGGGACTAGCGGCTGGCACAGATACGCAGTATTTT	CASSQEPGLAAGTDTQYF
15	TRBV9	TRBD1	-	TRBJ1-6	TGTGCCAGCAGCACCCGGACAGGACCTAATTCACCCCTCCACTTT	CASSTRTGPNSPLHF
15	TRBV6-5	-	once	TRBJ1-6	TGTGCCAGCAGTTGGGGCAGGGCCTATAATTCACCCCTCCACTTT	CASSWGRAYNSPLHF
12	TRBV2	-	-	TRBJ1-5	TGTGCCAGCAGTGCCCCCAGGGGGCCCCAGCATTTT	CASSAPRGPQHF
13	TRBV5-5	-	-	TRBJ1-5	TGTGCCAGCAGCTTGTGGTTGAGTCAGCCCCAGCATTTT	CASSLWLSQPQHF
16	TRBV18	-	-	TRBJ2-3	TGTGCCAGCTCACCAGGGGCGGGGGCAAGCACAGATACGCAGTATTTT	CASSPGAGASTDTQYF
14	TRBV2	-	-	TRBJ1-5	TGTGCCAGCAGGTCGGACACTAGCAATCAGCCCCAGCATTTT	CASRSDTSNQPQHF
14	TRBV27	-	-	TRBJ2-3	TGTGCCAGCAGTTTGGCGGGTCCGACAGATACGCAGTATTTT	CASSLAGPTDTQYF
13	TRBV12-3/TRBV12-4	-	-	TRBJ1-2	TGTGCCAGCAGTTTCGGGGTTAACTATGGCTACACCTTC	CASSFGVNYGYTF
18	TRBV15	-	-	TRBJ2-1	TGTGCCACCAGCAGAGATAGTCGGGTGGGGAGCTCCTACAATGAGCAGTTCTTC	CATSRDSRVGSSYNEQFF
13	TRBV6-1	-	-	TRBJ2-1	TGTGCCAGCAGTGAAGCGCGGCGAGGGCAGCAGTTCTTC	CASSEARRGQQFF